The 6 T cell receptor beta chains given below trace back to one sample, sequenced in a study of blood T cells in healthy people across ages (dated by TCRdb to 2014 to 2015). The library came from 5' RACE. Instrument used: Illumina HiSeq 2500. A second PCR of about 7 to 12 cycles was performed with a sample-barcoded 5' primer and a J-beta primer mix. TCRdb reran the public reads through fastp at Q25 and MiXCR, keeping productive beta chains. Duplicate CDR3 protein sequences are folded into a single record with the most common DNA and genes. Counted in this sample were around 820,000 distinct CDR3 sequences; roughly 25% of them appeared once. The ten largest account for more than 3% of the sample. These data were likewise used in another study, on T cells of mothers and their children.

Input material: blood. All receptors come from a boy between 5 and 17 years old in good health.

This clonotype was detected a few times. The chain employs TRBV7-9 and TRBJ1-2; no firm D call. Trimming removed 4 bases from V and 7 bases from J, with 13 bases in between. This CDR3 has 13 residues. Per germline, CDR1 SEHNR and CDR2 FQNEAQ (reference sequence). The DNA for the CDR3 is TGTGCCAGCAGCTCCCCGCTGGAGGGTGGCTACACCTTC. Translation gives CASSSPLEGGYTF.

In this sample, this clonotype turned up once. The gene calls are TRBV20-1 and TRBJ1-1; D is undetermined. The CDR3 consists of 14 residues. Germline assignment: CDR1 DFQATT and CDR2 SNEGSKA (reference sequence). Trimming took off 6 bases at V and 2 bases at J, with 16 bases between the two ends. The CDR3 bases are TGCAGTGCCCAGACCCCGGGAGGTAACACTGAAGCTTTCTTT. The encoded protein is CSAQTPGGNTEAFF.

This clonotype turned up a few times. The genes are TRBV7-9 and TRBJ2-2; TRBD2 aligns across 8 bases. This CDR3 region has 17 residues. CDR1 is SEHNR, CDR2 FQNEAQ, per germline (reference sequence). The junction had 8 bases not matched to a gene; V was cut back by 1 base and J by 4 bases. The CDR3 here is CASSLEVSGSGTGELFF. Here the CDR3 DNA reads TGTGCCAGCAGCTTAGAAGTGAGCGGGAGTGGCACCGGGGAGCTGTTTTTT. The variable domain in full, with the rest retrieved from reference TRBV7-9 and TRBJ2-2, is DTGVSQNPRHKITKRGQNVTFRCDPISEHNRLYWYRQTLGQGPEFLTYFQNEAQLEKSRLLSDRFSAERPKGSFSTLEIQRTEQGDSAMYLCASSLEVSGSGTGELFFGEGSRLTVL.

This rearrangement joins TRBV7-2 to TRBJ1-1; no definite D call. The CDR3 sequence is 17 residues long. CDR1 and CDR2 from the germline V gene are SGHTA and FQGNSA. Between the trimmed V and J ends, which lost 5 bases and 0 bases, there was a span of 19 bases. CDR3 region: CASSGGKIGHMNTEAFF. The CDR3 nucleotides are TGTGCCAGCAGCGGTGGGAAAATTGGGCACATGAACACTGAAGCTTTCTTT. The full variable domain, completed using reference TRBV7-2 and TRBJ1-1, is GAGVSQSPSNKVTEKGKDVELRCDPISGHTALYWYRQSLGQGLEFLIYFQGNSAPDKSGLPSDRFSAERTGGSVSTLTIQRTQQEDSAVYLCASSGGKIGHMNTEAFFGQGTRLTVV.

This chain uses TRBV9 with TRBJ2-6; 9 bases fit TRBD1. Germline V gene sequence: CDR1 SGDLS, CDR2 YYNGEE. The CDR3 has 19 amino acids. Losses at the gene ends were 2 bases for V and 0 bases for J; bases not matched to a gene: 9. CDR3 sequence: CASSVPKTGGTSGANVLTF. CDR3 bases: TGTGCCAGCAGCGTGCCCAAGACAGGGGGTACCTCTGGGGCCAACGTCCTGACTTTC. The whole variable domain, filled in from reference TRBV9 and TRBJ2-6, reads DSGVTQTPKHLITATGQRVTLRCSPRSGDLSVYWYQQSLDQGLQFLIQYYNGEERAKGNILERFSAQQFPDLHSELNLSSLELGDSALYFCASSVPKTGGTSGANVLTFGAGSRLTVL.

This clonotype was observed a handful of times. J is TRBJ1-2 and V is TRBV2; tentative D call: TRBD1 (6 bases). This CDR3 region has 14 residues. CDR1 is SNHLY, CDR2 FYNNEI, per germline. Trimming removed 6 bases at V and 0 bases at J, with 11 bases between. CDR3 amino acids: CASRQGTTNYGYTF. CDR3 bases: TGTGCCAGCAGACAGGGAACGACTAACTATGGCTACACCTTC.